The 5 T cell receptor beta chains listed next were all sequenced from one sample in a study of TIL therapy for anti-PD-1-resistant metastatic lung cancer (dated by TCRdb to the early 2020s). TCR beta CDR3 regions were amplified from genomic DNA by bias-controlled multiplex PCR with the immunoSEQ v3 hsTCRB kit. TCRdb limited this immuneACCESS table to in-frame rearrangements with V and J called. A share of clones is missing; checked studies link under half to unresolved V genes, and the rest is unexplained. The sample records about 48,000 clones, less than 85% of which are singletons. The ten largest clones add up to roughly 6% of the sample. The sample's time point, from its label and the paper: pre-treatment sample, taken before nivolumab and TIL therapy. The baseline tumor samples, taken from the same resection that was used to grow TIL, were excised metastases, most often pleural nodules or supraclavicular lymph nodes.

Sequenced here: tumor tissue, sampled at baseline. Receptors were obtained from a person aged 25 to 85 with non-small cell lung cancer.

This chain joins TRBV27 and TRBJ2-7; 8 bases fit TRBD1. V lost 6 bases and J lost 2; bases outside the gene matches: 6. The CDR3 spans 14 residues. The germline V gene encodes CDR1 MNHEY and CDR2 SMNVEV (reference sequence). The CDR3: CASRDRAGTYEQYF. Written as DNA, the CDR3 is TGTGCCAGCAGGGACAGGGCCGGGACCTACGAGCAGTACTTC.

The V call is TRBV15, the J call TRBJ2-1; D unresolved. The germline V gene encodes CDR1 LNHNV and CDR2 YYDKDF (reference sequence). With 0 bases removed from V and 15 bases from J, the gap between germline ends came to 12 bases. The length of the CDR3 is 12 residues. In nucleotides, the CDR3 is TGTGCCACCAGCAGAGATGAAGGTCGACGGTTCTTC. Protein product: CATSRDEGRRFF.

The V gene is TRBV29-1, the J gene TRBJ2-1; no definite D call. The CDR3 spans 13 residues. Trimming removed 2 bases at V and 9 bases at J, with 14 bases between. Per germline, CDR1 SQVTM and CDR2 ANQGSEA. The CDR3 bases are TGCAGCGTTGAAAGTCCCCGGCCGTTTGAGCAGTTCTTC. Protein sequence: CSVESPRPFEQFF.

This chain links TRBV23-1 with TRBJ2-7, with TRBD1 as a possible D gene (6 bases). TRBV23-1 belongs to the ORF category, with a function that is uncertain. V was pared by 8 bases and J by 1 base, with 12 bases between. The CDR3 totals 13 residues. The CDR3 DNA sequence: TGCGCCAGCTGGCCAAGGGGGTCCTACGAGCAGTACTTC. It codes for CASWPRGSYEQYF.

J is TRBJ1-5 and V is TRBV6-1; TRBD1 agrees at 8 bases. The J segment lost 0 bases and the V segment lost 2 bases, leaving 6 bases of the junction unmatched. The CDR3 covers 17 residues. Per the germline V gene, CDR1 is MNHNS and CDR2 is SASEGT. The chain's CDR3 is CASSERGQGVSNQPQHF. In DNA form, the CDR3 reads TGTGCCAGCAGTGAAAGAGGACAGGGCGTTAGCAATCAGCCCCAGCATTTT.